Listed below are T cell receptor beta chains from one sample, sequenced in a study of low-dose radiotherapy and immunotherapy resistance in tumors. TCRdb reprocessed the reads with MiXCR, giving one entry per CDR3 protein. The sample consists of just over 90,000 distinct CDR3 sequences, 20% of them appearing once. The sample here was PBMCs, taken after low-dose radiotherapy plus immunotherapy. The receptors shown here come from a female donor with ovarian cancer. CDR3s include the opening cysteine and the closing phenylalanine or tryptophan. The D gene is left open where the match is weak. Expanded clones get a size class; other rows say once, few or many, or leave the size out.

D	size	V	J	length	DNA	CDR3
-	many	TRBV6-2/TRBV6-3	TRBJ1-6	16	TGTGCCAGCAGTTACTCACGGGAGGGCTATAATTCACCCCTCCACTTT	CASSYSREGYNSPLHF
TRBD1	-	TRBV7-2	TRBJ1-6	14	TGTGCCAGCAGCACCCGGGACAGGGTTTCACCCCTCCACTTT	CASSTRDRVSPLHF
TRBD2	few	TRBV6-5	TRBJ2-1	15	TGTGCCAGCAGTTATAGCGGGGGGACCTACAATGAGCAGTTCTTC	CASSYSGGTYNEQFF
-	many	TRBV24-1	TRBJ1-2	15	TGTGCCACCAGTGATCCCCGCGGGATGGGCTATGGCTACACCTTC	CATSDPRGMGYGYTF
-	-	TRBV20-1	TRBJ2-7	15	TGCAGTGCTAGACGGCGCGGGGTGGGATATTGGGAGCAGTACTTC	CSARRRGVGYWEQYF
TRBD1	many	TRBV24-1	TRBJ2-1	16	TGTGCCACCGAAACCTTTCGGGACAGTGGATGGAATGAGCAGTTCTTC	CATETFRDSGWNEQFF
TRBD2	many	TRBV7-8	TRBJ2-5	16	TGTGCCAGCAGCTTGCTCGGGGGGGGCAACCAAGAGACCCAGTACTTC	CASSLLGGGNQETQYF
-	-	TRBV19	TRBJ2-1	14	TGTGCCAGTAGTATCCCCGGGGGGCACAATGAGCAGTTCTTC	CASSIPGGHNEQFF
TRBD2	once	TRBV10-1	TRBJ2-1	16	TGTGCCAGCAGTGAAGAGGCTAGCGGGAGAAGGCATGAGCAGTTCTTC	CASSEEASGRRHEQFF
TRBD2	many	TRBV20-1	TRBJ2-5	17	TGCAGTGCTAGAGCCTACGGGACTAGCGGGAGCACAGAGACCCAGTACTTC	CSARAYGTSGSTETQYF
TRBD2	many	TRBV7-8	TRBJ2-2	16	TGTGCCAGCAGCTTCTCCCGACTAGCGGGAACCGGGGAGCTGTTTTTT	CASSFSRLAGTGELFF
TRBD1	-	TRBV5-1	TRBJ2-5	14	TGCGCCAGCAGCAAACAGGGGGCCCAAGAGACCCAGTACTTC	CASSKQGAQETQYF
-	many	TRBV19	TRBJ2-3	15	TGTGCCAGTAGTGATAGGGGAGGAATCGGAGATACGCAGTATTTT	CASSDRGGIGDTQYF
-	many	TRBV19	TRBJ2-2	12	TGTGCCAGTAGTCCAGACCCCGGGGAGCTGTTTTTT	CASSPDPGELFF
-	-	TRBV10-3	TRBJ2-7	15	TGTGCCATCGCCCGAGACAGATCGACGACCTACGAGCAGTACTTC	CAIARDRSTTYEQYF
TRBD1	-	TRBV25-1	TRBJ2-7	13	TGTGCCAGCAAGGGACAGGGGAAAATCGAGCAGTACTTC	CASKGQGKIEQYF
TRBD2	-	TRBV9	TRBJ2-3	15	TGTGCCAGCAGCGACGGGGGGGGTCTGGCAGATACGCAGTATTTT	CASSDGGGLADTQYF
-	many	TRBV12-3/TRBV12-4	TRBJ1-1	14	TGTGCCAGCAGCCTCAGGGCTGGGGCCACTGAAGCTTTCTTT	CASSLRAGATEAFF
-	many	TRBV4-2	TRBJ1-2	15	TGTGCCAGCAGCCTCCGTCCCGACAGTAACTATGGCTACACCTTC	CASSLRPDSNYGYTF
TRBD2	many	TRBV5-4	TRBJ2-3	16	TGTGCCAGCAGCGCCGCACTAGCGGGAGGGAGAAATACGCAGTATTTT	CASSAALAGGRNTQYF
-	many	TRBV5-1	TRBJ1-1	14	TGCGCCAGCAGCTCCTACCAGGGAAACACTGAAGCTTTCTTT	CASSSYQGNTEAFF
-	many	TRBV2	TRBJ2-7	11	TGTGCCAGCGTAGGGTCCTACGAGCAGTACTTC	CASVGSYEQYF
TRBD2	many	TRBV6-2/TRBV6-3	TRBJ2-1	12	TGTGCCAGCAGGCCGACTAGCGGCGAGCAGTTCTTC	CASRPTSGEQFF
-	-	TRBV12-3/TRBV12-4	TRBJ1-5	16	TGTGCCAGCAGTCGATCGGACAGTATGAGCAATCAGCCCCAGCATTTT	CASSRSDSMSNQPQHF
-	many	TRBV4-2	TRBJ1-2	13	TGTGCCAGCAGCCAAGACCCAGGGATGGGCTACACCTTC	CASSQDPGMGYTF
-	many	TRBV29-1	TRBJ1-1	13	TGCAGCGTTGAAGTTGGGGGGGCAACTGAAGCTTTCTTT	CSVEVGGATEAFF
TRBD1	few	TRBV20-1	TRBJ1-5	16	TGCAGTGCCGACGGGACAGGGCGAGGGGGCAATCAGCCCCAGCATTTT	CSADGTGRGGNQPQHF
TRBD2	many	TRBV5-6	TRBJ2-1	16	TGTGCCAGCACCCCTAGCGGGAGGGCCTCCTACAATGAGCAGTTCTTC	CASTPSGRASYNEQFF
-	many	TRBV29-1	TRBJ2-5	12	TGCAGCGCCGGTGGGGGTAGAGAGACCCAGTACTTC	CSAGGGRETQYF
-	many	TRBV18	TRBJ1-1	15	TGTGCCAGCTCACTCCTGACAGGAGGGGACACTGAAGCTTTCTTT	CASSLLTGGDTEAFF
TRBD2	many	TRBV6-4	TRBJ2-5	16	TGTGCCAGCAGGCCGAAGCGGGGGAGGGGTCAAGAGACCCAGTACTTC	CASRPKRGRGQETQYF
-	few	TRBV2	TRBJ2-2	15	TGTGCCAGCAGCTCGAATCAAGGGGGAACCGGGGAGCTGTTTTTT	CASSSNQGGTGELFF
-	many	TRBV5-1	TRBJ2-3	15	TGCGCCAGCAGCTTGGGTCACACCGGGGGAGATACGCAGTATTTT	CASSLGHTGGDTQYF
TRBD2	-	TRBV12-3/TRBV12-4	TRBJ2-5	15	TGTGCCAGCAGTTTAAGAAGCGGGGGGGCGGAGACCCAGTACTTC	CASSLRSGGAETQYF
-	many	TRBV6-1	TRBJ2-7	12	TGTGCCAGCTATGTAACTCTCTACGAGCAGTACTTC	CASYVTLYEQYF
TRBD1	many	TRBV20-1	TRBJ1-5	16	TGCAGTGCTAGAGGAGTGAGGGGGCGGGGCAATCAGCCCCAGCATTTT	CSARGVRGRGNQPQHF
-	many	TRBV2	TRBJ2-5	14	TGTGCCAGCAGGAACAGCCCCGGGCGAGAGACCCAGTACTTC	CASRNSPGRETQYF
-	many	TRBV18	TRBJ2-7	13	TGTGCCAGCTCACCATCAGGAGCCTACGAGCAGTACTTC	CASSPSGAYEQYF
TRBD2	many	TRBV6-5	TRBJ2-2	17	TGTGCCAGCAGTTACGAGCGGGGGGGAGTTAACACCGGGGAGCTGTTTTTT	CASSYERGGVNTGELFF
TRBD2	many	TRBV27	TRBJ2-1	16	TGTGCCAGCAGTTTACGTCGGGCGGGAGGGTACAATGAGCAGTTCTTC	CASSLRRAGGYNEQFF
TRBD2	many	TRBV10-3	TRBJ2-1	15	TGTGCCACCCGGGGACTAGCGGGCTCCTACAATGAGCAGTTCTTC	CATRGLAGSYNEQFF
-	many	TRBV6-6	TRBJ2-2	15	TGTGCCAGCAGTTACGTGGGGGTGGGCACCGGGGAGCTGTTTTTT	CASSYVGVGTGELFF
-	many	TRBV10-3	TRBJ1-2	14	TGTGCCATCGGTTCGGCAGGGGTGGACTATGGCTACACCTTC	CAIGSAGVDYGYTF
TRBD1	-	TRBV28	TRBJ2-7	15	TGTGCCAGCAGAACCACCGGGACAGGAACCTACGAGCAGTACTTC	CASRTTGTGTYEQYF
TRBD2	-	TRBV11-2	TRBJ2-3	14	TGTGCCAGCAGCTTAAGGACTAGCGGGGGTTCGCAGTATTTT	CASSLRTSGGSQYF
-	-	TRBV9	TRBJ2-5	16	TGTGCCAGCAGCGTAGCTGAAATGGGGGATTGGGAGACCCAGTACTTC	CASSVAEMGDWETQYF
-	many	TRBV19	TRBJ2-5	15	TGTGCCAGTAGTATGTTGGCAGGGCTAGCAGAGACCCAGTACTTC	CASSMLAGLAETQYF